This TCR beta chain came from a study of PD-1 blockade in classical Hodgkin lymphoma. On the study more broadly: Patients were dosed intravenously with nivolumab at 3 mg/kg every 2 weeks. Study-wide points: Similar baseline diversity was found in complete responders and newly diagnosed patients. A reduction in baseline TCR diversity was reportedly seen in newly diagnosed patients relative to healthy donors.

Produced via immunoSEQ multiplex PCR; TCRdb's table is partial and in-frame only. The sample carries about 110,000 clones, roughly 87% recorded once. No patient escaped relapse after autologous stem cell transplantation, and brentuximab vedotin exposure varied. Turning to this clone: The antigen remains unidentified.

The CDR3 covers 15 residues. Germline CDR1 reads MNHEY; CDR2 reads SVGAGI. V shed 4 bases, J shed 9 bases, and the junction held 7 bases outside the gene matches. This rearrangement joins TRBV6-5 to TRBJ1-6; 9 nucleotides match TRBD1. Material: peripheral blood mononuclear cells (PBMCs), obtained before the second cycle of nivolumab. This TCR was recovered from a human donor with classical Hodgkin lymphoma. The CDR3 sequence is CASSSGTGLISPLHF. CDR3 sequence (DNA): TGTGCCAGCAGTTCCGGGACAGGGTTAATTTCACCCCTCCACTTT.